Listed below are T cell receptor beta chains from one sample, sequenced in a study of early T cells in non-severe SARS-CoV-2 infection. Each CDR3 protein is one row after TCRdb ran MiXCR on the 5' RACE reads. The sample contains 95,000 to 110,000 distinct CDR3 sequences, 11% of which appear only once. Sequencing was done on a sample of whole blood. The origin of the receptors is an adult who was a healthcare worker with PCR-confirmed SARS-CoV-2 infection or an uninfected control (not recorded which). Both conserved end residues are part of each CDR3. A D gene is named only where the DNA matches it firmly. Where a row states a size, it is once, few, many or the class of an expanded clone; other rows omit it.

clone size,J gene,V gene,D gene,CDR3 protein,CDR3 DNA
few,TRBJ2-3,TRBV4-1,NA,CASSQEGVEGSTDTQYF,TGCGCCAGCAGCCAAGAAGGTGTCGAGGGAAGCACAGATACGCAGTATTTT
few,TRBJ1-5,TRBV19,NA,CASSMRSGTNQPQHF,TGTGCCAGTAGTATGAGATCCGGGACCAATCAGCCCCAGCATTTT
few,TRBJ2-7,TRBV2,TRBD2,CASSESGRRYEQYF,TGTGCCAGCAGTGAAAGCGGGAGGAGATACGAGCAGTACTTC
few,TRBJ1-6,TRBV6-6,NA,CASSYSQTEYNSPLHF,TGTGCCAGCAGTTACTCTCAAACAGAGTATAATTCACCCCTCCACTTT
NA,TRBJ2-5,TRBV20-1,TRBD2,CSARGGGGQETQYF,TGCAGTGCTAGAGGTGGCGGGGGACAAGAGACCCAGTACTTC
many,TRBJ2-7,TRBV2,NA,CASMEGGQTIYEQYF,TGTGCCAGCATGGAGGGGGGACAGACCATCTACGAGCAGTACTTC
few,TRBJ2-1,TRBV28,NA,CASSPMHEQFF,TGTGCCAGCAGTCCGATGCATGAGCAGTTCTTC
few,TRBJ2-7,TRBV6-6,TRBD2,CASSYQSGRSNYEQYF,TGTGCCAGCAGTTACCAGAGCGGGAGATCTAACTACGAGCAGTACTTC
few,TRBJ2-1,TRBV5-1,NA,CASSLGELLVEQFF,TGCGCCAGCAGCTTGGGTGAGCTTCTGGTTGAGCAGTTCTTC
many,TRBJ2-7,TRBV28,NA,CASSLWGRDSYEQYF,TGTGCCAGCAGTTTATGGGGCCGGGACTCCTACGAGCAGTACTTC
NA,TRBJ2-1,TRBV5-1,NA,CASSFSGPINEQFF,TGCGCCAGCAGCTTCAGCGGGCCTATTAATGAGCAGTTCTTC
NA,TRBJ1-1,TRBV4-1,NA,CASSPGRGGTEAFF,TGCGCCAGCAGCCCCGGGAGAGGGGGCACTGAAGCTTTCTTT
many,TRBJ1-1,TRBV5-1,TRBD1,CASSYGQGAGNTEAFF,TGCGCCAGCAGCTATGGACAGGGGGCAGGTAACACTGAAGCTTTCTTT
many,TRBJ1-4,TRBV11-2,NA,CASSQLPGRREKLFF,TGTGCCAGCAGCCAATTACCGGGGAGGAGGGAAAAACTGTTTTTT
many,TRBJ2-1,TRBV11-2,TRBD2,CASSLGWASGSLHNEQFF,TGTGCCAGCAGCTTAGGGTGGGCTAGCGGGAGCCTACACAATGAGCAGTTCTTC
NA,TRBJ2-5,TRBV3-1,TRBD2,CVSSTRTSGNRETQYF,TGTGTCAGCAGCACCCGGACTAGCGGGAATAGAGAGACCCAGTACTTC
many,TRBJ2-7,TRBV2,NA,CASRDATSRTYEQYF,TGTGCCAGCAGAGACGCCACTAGCAGAACATACGAGCAGTACTTC
many,TRBJ1-3,TRBV4-3,NA,CASSQDLGLGNTIYF,TGCGCCAGCAGCCAAGATCTGGGGTTAGGAAACACCATATATTTT
NA,TRBJ2-4,TRBV9,NA,CARGLSKKRAKNIQYF,TGTGCCAGAGGCCTCTCGAAGAAAAGAGCCAAAAACATTCAGTACTTC
few,TRBJ1-2,TRBV12-3/TRBV12-4,NA,CASSLDRIRGYTF,TGTGCCAGCAGTTTAGATAGGATACGAGGCTACACCTTC
NA,TRBJ2-2,TRBV5-4,NA,CASSLRQGNGGELFF,TGTGCCAGCAGCTTGAGGCAGGGAAACGGCGGGGAGCTGTTTTTT
NA,TRBJ1-5,TRBV28,NA,CASITTPDQPQHF,TGTGCCAGCATCACAACCCCCGATCAGCCCCAGCATTTT
few,TRBJ2-5,TRBV28,NA,CASSFGWAGKETQYF,TGTGCCAGCAGTTTTGGGTGGGCAGGGAAGGAGACCCAGTACTTC
many,TRBJ2-3,TRBV6-2/TRBV6-3,NA,CASSQRESDTQYF,TGTGCCAGCAGCCAACGGGAGTCAGATACGCAGTATTTT
NA,TRBJ2-3,TRBV9,TRBD2,CASSGSGGRGTDTQYF,TGTGCCAGCAGCGGCAGTGGCGGGAGGGGCACAGATACGCAGTATTTT
many,TRBJ2-3,TRBV28,TRBD1,CASSFLTGTDTQYF,TGTGCCAGCAGTTTCTTGACAGGGACGGATACGCAGTATTTT
few,TRBJ2-1,TRBV20-1,NA,CSARTNPSLHNEQFF,TGCAGTGCTAGGACCAACCCCTCCTTACACAATGAGCAGTTCTTC
once,TRBJ2-2,TRBV2,NA,CASSSRIASTGELFF,TGTGCCAGCAGTTCCAGAATAGCGAGCACCGGGGAGCTGTTTTTT
NA,TRBJ1-4,TRBV12-3/TRBV12-4,TRBD1,CASSFRGLEKLFF,TGTGCCAGCAGTTTCAGGGGGCTTGAAAAACTGTTTTTT
few,TRBJ1-3,TRBV6-5,TRBD1,CASSGGTGGLSGNTIYF,TGTGCCAGCAGCGGAGGGACAGGGGGTCTCTCTGGAAACACCATATATTTT
many,TRBJ2-7,TRBV29-1,TRBD2,CSVRGSAEQYF,TGCAGCGTTCGCGGGAGCGCCGAGCAGTACTTC
NA,TRBJ2-5,TRBV2,NA,CASRVQGDETQYF,TGTGCCAGCAGAGTACAGGGAGACGAGACCCAGTACTTC
many,TRBJ1-1,TRBV9,NA,CASSAPSGSEYTEAFF,TGTGCCAGCAGCGCCCCATCCGGGAGCGAATACACTGAAGCTTTCTTT
many,TRBJ1-1,TRBV10-3,TRBD1,CATSTGSITEAFF,TGTGCCACCTCGACAGGGTCGATCACTGAAGCTTTCTTT
few,TRBJ2-3,TRBV2,NA,CASSYSADTQYF,TGTGCCAGCAGTTACTCCGCAGATACGCAGTATTTT
many,TRBJ1-1,TRBV27,NA,CASSLSRGAEAFF,TGTGCCAGCAGTTTATCGCGGGGGGCTGAAGCTTTCTTT
NA,TRBJ2-7,TRBV20-1,NA,CSASIPSPPYEQYF,TGCAGTGCTAGTATCCCTAGCCCACCCTACGAGCAGTACTTC
many,TRBJ2-7,TRBV6-5,NA,CASSYWDGVGEQYF,TGTGCCAGCAGTTACTGGGACGGCGTGGGGGAGCAGTACTTC
NA,TRBJ1-4,TRBV6-5,TRBD1,CASSSMPGQTGTDEKLFF,TGTGCCAGCAGTTCAATGCCAGGCCAGACAGGGACGGATGAAAAACTGTTTTTT
few,TRBJ2-1,TRBV20-1,TRBD2,CSALPMLADYYNEQFF,TGCAGTGCCCTCCCAATGCTAGCGGACTACTACAATGAGCAGTTCTTC
many,TRBJ2-7,TRBV7-9,NA,CASSPDRRLALAHYEQYF,TGTGCCAGCAGCCCCGACCGGCGGCTAGCCTTAGCCCACTACGAGCAGTACTTC
few,TRBJ2-7,TRBV7-9,NA,CASSPGPGEQYF,TGTGCCAGCAGCCCGGGACCCGGGGAGCAGTACTTC
many,TRBJ2-5,TRBV15,NA,CATRDGSSGTQYF,TGTGCCACCAGGGACGGGTCCAGCGGGACCCAGTACTTC
few,TRBJ2-4,TRBV28,TRBD1,CASSLSRGGRDTEYF,TGTGCCAGCAGTTTGAGTAGAGGGGGCCGGGACACCGAGTACTTC
NA,TRBJ2-1,TRBV12-3/TRBV12-4,NA,CASSPELVSYKEQFF,TGTGCCAGCAGTCCAGAACTAGTTTCCTACAAAGAGCAGTTCTTC
NA,TRBJ1-3,TRBV5-1,NA,CASSLGANDGNTIYF,TGCGCCAGCAGCTTGGGAGCTAACGACGGAAACACCATATATTTT
many,TRBJ1-5,TRBV6-2/TRBV6-3,NA,CASSEGWGNQPQHF,TGTGCCAGCAGTGAAGGGTGGGGCAATCAGCCCCAGCATTTT
many,TRBJ2-2,TRBV27,TRBD2,CASSPTSGSPGELFF,TGTGCCAGCAGTCCAACTAGCGGGAGCCCCGGGGAGCTGTTTTTT
many,TRBJ1-4,TRBV21-1,NA,CASSRRDRGLNEKLFF,TGTGCCAGCAGCCGCCGGGACAGGGGTCTTAATGAAAAACTGTTTTTT
NA,TRBJ1-1,TRBV28,NA,CASSYSALTEAFF,TGTGCCAGCAGCTACAGCGCTTTAACTGAAGCTTTCTTT
few,TRBJ2-3,TRBV4-3,TRBD2,CASSQDRLAGGRDTQYF,TGCGCCAGCAGCCAAGATAGACTAGCGGGAGGAAGAGATACGCAGTATTTT